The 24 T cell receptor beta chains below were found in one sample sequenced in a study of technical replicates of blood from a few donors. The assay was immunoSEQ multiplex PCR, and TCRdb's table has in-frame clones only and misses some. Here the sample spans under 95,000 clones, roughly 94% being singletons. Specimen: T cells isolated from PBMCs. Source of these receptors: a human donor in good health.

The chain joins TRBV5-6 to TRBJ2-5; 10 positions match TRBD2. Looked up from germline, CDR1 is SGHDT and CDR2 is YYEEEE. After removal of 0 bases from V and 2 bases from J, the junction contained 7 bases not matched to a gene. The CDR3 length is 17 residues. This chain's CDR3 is CASSLGAGLAEQETQYF. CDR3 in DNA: TGTGCCAGCAGCTTGGGGGCCGGACTAGCGGAGCAAGAGACCCAGTACTTC.

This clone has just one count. In DNA form, the CDR3 reads TGTGCCACCCAGGTCCCCCCAGATACGCAGTATTTT. Translating it yields CATQVPPDTQYF. This rearrangement joins TRBV27 to TRBJ2-3; D unclear. The CDR3 spans 12 residues. The germline V gene has CDR1 MNHEY and CDR2 SMNVEV (reference sequence). The V end was cut by 10 bases, the J end by 4 bases, with 12 bases between.

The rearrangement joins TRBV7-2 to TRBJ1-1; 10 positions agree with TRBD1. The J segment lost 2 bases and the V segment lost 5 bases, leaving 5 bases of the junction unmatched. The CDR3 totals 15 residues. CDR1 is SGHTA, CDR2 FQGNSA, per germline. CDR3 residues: CASSSRDRGNTEAFF. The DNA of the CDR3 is TGTGCCAGCAGCAGCAGGGACAGGGGAAACACTGAAGCTTTCTTT.

The DNA of the CDR3 is TGCGCCAGCAGCCGACCGACAGTGCCTCCTAGCACAGATACGCAGTATTTT. Protein: CASSRPTVPPSTDTQYF. The J gene is TRBJ2-3, the V gene TRBV4-1; D possibly corresponds to TRBD1 (5 bases). This CDR3 has 17 amino acids. The V gene lost 4 bases and the J gene lost 0 bases, with 17 bases spanning the gap. Germline V gene data show CDR1 as MGHRA and CDR2 as YSYEKL.

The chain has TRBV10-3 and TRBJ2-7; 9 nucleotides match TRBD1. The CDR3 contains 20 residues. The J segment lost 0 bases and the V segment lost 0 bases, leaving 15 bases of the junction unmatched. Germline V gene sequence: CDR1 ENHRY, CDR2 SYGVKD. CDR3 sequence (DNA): TGTGCCATCAGTGAGTCGCTAGGGACAGGGTCATCACTGAGCTCCTACGAGCAGTACTTC. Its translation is CAISESLGTGSSLSSYEQYF.

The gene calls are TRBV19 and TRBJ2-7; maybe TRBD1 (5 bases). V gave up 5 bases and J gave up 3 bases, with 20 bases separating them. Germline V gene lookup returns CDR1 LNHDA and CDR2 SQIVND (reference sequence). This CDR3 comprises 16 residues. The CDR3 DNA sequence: TGTGCCAGTAGTGCCTCAAGGGGCAGATACTTCTACGAGCAGTACTTC. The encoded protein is CASSASRGRYFYEQYF.

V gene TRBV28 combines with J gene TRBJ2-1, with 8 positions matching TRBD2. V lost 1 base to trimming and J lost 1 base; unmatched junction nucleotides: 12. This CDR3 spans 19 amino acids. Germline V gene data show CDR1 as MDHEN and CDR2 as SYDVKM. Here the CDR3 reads CASSLYISGKRGSYNEQFF. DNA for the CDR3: TGTGCCAGCAGTTTATATATTTCGGGCAAGCGGGGGTCCTACAATGAGCAGTTCTTC.

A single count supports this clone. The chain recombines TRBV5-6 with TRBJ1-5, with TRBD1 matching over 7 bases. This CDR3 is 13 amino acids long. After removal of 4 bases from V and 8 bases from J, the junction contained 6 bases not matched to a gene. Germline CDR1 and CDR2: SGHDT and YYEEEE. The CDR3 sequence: CASSGTVGEPQHF. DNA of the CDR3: TGTGCCAGCAGCGGGACAGTGGGAGAGCCCCAGCATTTT.

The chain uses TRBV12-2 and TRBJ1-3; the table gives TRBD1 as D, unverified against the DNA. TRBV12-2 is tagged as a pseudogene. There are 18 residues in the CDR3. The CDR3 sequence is CASRSSRMGPGHGNTIYF. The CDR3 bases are TGTGCAAGTCGCTCCTCTCGCATGGGCCCGGGACACGGAAACACCATATATTTT.

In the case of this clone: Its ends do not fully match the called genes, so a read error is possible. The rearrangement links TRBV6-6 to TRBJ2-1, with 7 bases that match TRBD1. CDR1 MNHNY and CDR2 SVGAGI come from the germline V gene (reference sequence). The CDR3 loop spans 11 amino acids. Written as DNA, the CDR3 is TGTGCCAGCAGTTCACAGGGGATTTGGCTCTTC. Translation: CASSSQGIWLF.

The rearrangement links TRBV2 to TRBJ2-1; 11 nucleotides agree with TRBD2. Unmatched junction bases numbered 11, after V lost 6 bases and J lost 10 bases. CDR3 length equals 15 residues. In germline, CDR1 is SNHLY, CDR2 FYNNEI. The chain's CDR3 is CASSQTSGALVEQFF. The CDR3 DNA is TGTGCCAGCAGCCAGACTAGCGGGGCATTGGTGGAGCAGTTCTTC.

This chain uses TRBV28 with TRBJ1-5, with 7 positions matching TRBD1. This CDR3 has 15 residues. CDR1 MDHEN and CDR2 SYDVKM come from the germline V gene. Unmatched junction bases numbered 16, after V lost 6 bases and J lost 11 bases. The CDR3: CASRPRDSHPGAQHF. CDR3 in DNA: TGTGCCAGCAGGCCCCGGGACAGTCATCCTGGGGCCCAGCATTTT.

CDR3 DNA: TGTGCCAGCAGTTTGGACAGGCCCACTGAAGCTTTCTTT. Translated: CASSLDRPTEAFF. The chain joins TRBV28 to TRBJ1-1, with 7 bases that match TRBD1. The CDR3 contains 13 residues. J was trimmed by 4 bases and V by 3 bases; bases with no gene match: 2. Germline V gene sequence: CDR1 MDHEN, CDR2 SYDVKM.

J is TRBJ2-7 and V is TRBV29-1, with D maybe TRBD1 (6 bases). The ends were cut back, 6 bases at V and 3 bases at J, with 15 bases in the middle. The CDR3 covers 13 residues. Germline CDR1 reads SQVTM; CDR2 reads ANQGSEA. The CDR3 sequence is CSVKTGPGYEQYF. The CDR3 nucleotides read TGCAGCGTCAAGACAGGTCCCGGCTACGAGCAGTACTTC.

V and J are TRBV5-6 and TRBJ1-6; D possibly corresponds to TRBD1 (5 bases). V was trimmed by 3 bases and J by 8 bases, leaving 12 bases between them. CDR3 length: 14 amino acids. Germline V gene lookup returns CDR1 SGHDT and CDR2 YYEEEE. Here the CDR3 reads CASSSGQGYSPLHF. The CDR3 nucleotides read TGTGCCAGCAGCTCCGGGCAGGGTTATTCACCCCTCCACTTT.

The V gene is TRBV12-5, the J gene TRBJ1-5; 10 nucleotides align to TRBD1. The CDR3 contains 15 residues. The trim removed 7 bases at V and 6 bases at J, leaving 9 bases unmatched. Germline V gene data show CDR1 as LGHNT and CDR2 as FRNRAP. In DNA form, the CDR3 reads TGTGCTAGTGCCGCGGGGACAGGGGTTTTTCAGCCCCAGCATTTT. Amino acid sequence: CASAAGTGVFQPQHF.

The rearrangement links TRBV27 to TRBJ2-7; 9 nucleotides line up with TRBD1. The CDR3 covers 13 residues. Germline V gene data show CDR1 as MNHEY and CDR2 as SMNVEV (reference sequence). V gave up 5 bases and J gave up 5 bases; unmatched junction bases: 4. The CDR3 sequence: CASSDWTGDEQYF. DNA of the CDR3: TGTGCCAGCAGTGATTGGACAGGGGACGAGCAGTACTTC.

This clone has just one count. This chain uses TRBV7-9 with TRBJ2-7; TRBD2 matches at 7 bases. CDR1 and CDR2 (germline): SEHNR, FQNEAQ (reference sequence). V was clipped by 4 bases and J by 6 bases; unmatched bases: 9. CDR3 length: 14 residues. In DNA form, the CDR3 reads TGTGCCAGCAGCTACTCTAGCGGCCTAGCCGAGCAGTACTTC. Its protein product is CASSYSSGLAEQYF.

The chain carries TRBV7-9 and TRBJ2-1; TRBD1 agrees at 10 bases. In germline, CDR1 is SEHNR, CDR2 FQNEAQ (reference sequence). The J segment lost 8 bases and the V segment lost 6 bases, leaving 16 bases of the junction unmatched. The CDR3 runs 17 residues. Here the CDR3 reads CASSHSVGQGYLDEQFF. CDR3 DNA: TGTGCCAGCAGTCACTCCGTGGGACAGGGGTATCTGGATGAGCAGTTCTTC.

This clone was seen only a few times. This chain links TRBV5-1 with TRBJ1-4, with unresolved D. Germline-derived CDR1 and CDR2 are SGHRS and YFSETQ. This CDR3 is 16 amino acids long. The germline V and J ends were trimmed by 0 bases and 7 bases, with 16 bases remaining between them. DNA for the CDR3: TGCGCCAGCAGCTTGGTATCTGGGGAGCATGGTGAAAAACTGTTTTTT. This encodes CASSLVSGEHGEKLFF.

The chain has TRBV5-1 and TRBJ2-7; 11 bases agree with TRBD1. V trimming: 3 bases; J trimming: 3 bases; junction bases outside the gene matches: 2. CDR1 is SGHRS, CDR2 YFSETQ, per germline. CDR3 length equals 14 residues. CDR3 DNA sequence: TGCGCCAGCAGCTCCGGGACAGGGGGCTACGAGCAGTACTTC. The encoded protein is CASSSGTGGYEQYF. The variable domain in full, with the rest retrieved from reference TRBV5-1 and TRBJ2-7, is KAGVTQTPRYLIKTRGQQVTLSCSPISGHRSVSWYQQTPGQGLQFLFEYFSETQRNKGNFPGRFSGRQFSNSRSEMNVSTLELGDSALYLCASSSGTGGYEQYFGPGTRLTVT.

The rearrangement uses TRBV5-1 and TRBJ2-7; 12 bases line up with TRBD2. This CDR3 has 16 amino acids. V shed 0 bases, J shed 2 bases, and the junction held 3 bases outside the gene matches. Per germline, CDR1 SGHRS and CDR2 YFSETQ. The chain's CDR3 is CASSLGGTSGPYEQYF. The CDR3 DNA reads TGCGCCAGCAGCTTGGGGGGGACTAGCGGGCCCTACGAGCAGTACTTC. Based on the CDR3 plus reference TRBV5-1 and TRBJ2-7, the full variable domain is KAGVTQTPRYLIKTRGQQVTLSCSPISGHRSVSWYQQTPGQGLQFLFEYFSETQRNKGNFPGRFSGRQFSNSRSEMNVSTLELGDSALYLCASSLGGTSGPYEQYFGPGTRLTVT.

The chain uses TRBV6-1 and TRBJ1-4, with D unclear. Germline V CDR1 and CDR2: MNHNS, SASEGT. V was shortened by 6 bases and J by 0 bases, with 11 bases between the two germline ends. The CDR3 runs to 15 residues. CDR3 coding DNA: TGTGCCAGCAGACTTAGACAAACAACTAATGAAAAACTGTTTTTT. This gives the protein CASRLRQTTNEKLFF.

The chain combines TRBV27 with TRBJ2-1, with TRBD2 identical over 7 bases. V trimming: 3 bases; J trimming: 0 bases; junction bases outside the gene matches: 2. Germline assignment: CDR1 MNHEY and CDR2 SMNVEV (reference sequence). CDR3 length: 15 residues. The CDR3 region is CASSLGGSSYNEQFF. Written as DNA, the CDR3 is TGTGCCAGCAGTTTGGGCGGGAGCTCCTACAATGAGCAGTTCTTC.